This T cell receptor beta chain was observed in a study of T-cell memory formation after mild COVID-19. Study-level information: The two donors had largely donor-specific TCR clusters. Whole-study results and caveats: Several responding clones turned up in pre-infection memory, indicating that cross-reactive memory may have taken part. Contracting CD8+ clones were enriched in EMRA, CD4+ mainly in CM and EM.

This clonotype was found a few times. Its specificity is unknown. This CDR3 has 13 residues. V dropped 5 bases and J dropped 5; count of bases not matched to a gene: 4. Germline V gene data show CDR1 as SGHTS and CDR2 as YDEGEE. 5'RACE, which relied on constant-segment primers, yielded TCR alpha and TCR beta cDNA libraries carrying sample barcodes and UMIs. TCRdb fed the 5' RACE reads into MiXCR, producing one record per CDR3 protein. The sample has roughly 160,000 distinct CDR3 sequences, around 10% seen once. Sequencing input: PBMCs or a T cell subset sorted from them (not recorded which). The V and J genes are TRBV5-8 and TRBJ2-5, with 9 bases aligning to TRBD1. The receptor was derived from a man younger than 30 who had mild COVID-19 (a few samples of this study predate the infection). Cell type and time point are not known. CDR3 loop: CASRWDRVETQYF. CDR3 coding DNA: TGTGCCAGCAGGTGGGACAGGGTGGAGACCCAGTACTTC.